This T cell receptor beta chain was captured in a study of brain T cells in children with intractable seizures. To note about this clone: The antigen is unknown.

Time point described: blood from clinic visit 5 months post-surgery; TSC patient then seizure free. The sequenced cases were selected for having the highest brain T cell transcript signatures. Whole-study findings and limits: Patients' HCMV serostatus was unknown; virus specificity rests on CDR3 similarity alone.

V dropped 2 bases and J dropped 3; count of bases not matched to a gene: 7. This CDR3 comprises 17 residues. Germline loops: CDR1 SGHRS, CDR2 YFSETQ. The protocol was immunoSEQ multiplex PCR, while the TCRdb copy is restricted to in-frame clones and leaves out a portion. The sample records 340,000 or so clones, 93% being singletons. The input for sequencing was peripheral blood, taken roughly 5 months after surgery. The sequence was obtained from a boy in the first two years of life with tuberous sclerosis and intractable seizures. The rearrangement uses TRBV5-1 and TRBJ2-3, with TRBD2 identical over 12 bases. The CDR3 coding sequence is TGCGCCAGCAGCTTCCCTCTAGCGGGAGGGCGTACAGATACGCAGTATTTT. Amino acids: CASSFPLAGGRTDTQYF.